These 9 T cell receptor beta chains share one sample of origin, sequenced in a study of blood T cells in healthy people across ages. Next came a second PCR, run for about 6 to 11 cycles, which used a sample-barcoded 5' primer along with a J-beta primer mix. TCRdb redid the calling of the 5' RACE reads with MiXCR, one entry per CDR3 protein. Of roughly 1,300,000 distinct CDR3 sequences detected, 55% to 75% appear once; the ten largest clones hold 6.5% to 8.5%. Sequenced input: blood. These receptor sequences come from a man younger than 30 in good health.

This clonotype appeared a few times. CDR3 coding DNA: TGCAGTGCTAGGGTTGACAGGGGCGAGCAGTACTTC. Protein product: CSARVDRGEQYF. The chain uses TRBV20-1 and TRBJ2-4; 8 bases are shared with TRBD1. The end of the DNA aligns better with TRBJ2-7, so the J call may be wrong. This CDR3 is built from 12 residues. Germline CDR1 DFQATT, CDR2 SNEGSKA (reference sequence).

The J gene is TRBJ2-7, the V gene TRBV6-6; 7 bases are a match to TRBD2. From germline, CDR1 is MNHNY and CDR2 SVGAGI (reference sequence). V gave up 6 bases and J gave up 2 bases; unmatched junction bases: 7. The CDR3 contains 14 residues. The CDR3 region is CASSDRDYTYEQYF. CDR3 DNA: TGTGCCAGCAGCGATCGGGACTATACCTACGAGCAGTACTTC.

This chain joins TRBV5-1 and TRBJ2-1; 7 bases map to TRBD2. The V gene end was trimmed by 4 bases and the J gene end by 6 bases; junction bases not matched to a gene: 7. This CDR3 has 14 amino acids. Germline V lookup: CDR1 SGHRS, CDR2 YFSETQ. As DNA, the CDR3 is TGCGCCAGCAGCGTGCGGACTAGGAGCAATGAGCAGTTCTTC. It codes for CASSVRTRSNEQFF.

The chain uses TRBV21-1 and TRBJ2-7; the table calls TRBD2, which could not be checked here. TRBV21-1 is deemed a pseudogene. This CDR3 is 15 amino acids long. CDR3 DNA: TGTGCCAGCAGTTTATCGAGGGACTCCCCCTACGAGCAGTACTTC. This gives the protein CASSLSRDSPYEQYF.

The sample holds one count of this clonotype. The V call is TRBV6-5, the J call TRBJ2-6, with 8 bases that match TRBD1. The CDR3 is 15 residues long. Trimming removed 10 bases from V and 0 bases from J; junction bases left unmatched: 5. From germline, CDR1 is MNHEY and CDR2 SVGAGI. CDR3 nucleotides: TGTGCCACGGGACAGGAGGACTCTGGGGCCAACGTCCTGACTTTC. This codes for CATGQEDSGANVLTF.

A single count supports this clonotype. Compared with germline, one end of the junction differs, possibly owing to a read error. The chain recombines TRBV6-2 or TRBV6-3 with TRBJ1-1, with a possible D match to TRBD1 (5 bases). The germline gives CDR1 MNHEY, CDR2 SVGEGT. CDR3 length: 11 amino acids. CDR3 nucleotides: TGTGCCAGCGGGGGGAACCCTGAAGCTTTCTTT. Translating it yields CASGGNPEAFF.

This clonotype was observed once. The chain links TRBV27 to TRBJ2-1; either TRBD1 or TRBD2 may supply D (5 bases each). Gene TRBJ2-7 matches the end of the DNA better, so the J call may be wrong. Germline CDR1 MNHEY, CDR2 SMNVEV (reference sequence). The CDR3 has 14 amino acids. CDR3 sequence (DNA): TGTGCCAGCAGTTTATACGGGACCTACAATGAGCAGTACTTC. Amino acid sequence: CASSLYGTYNEQYF.

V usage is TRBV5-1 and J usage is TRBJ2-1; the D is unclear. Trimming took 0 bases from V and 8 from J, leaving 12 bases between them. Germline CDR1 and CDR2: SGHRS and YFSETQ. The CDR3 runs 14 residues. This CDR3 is CASSLGSGLYEQFF. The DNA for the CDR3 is TGCGCCAGCAGCTTGGGGTCAGGTCTCTATGAGCAGTTCTTC.

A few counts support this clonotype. The chain's CDR3 is CASSLTSSYNEQYF. The CDR3 coding sequence is TGTGCCAGCAGTTTGACTAGCTCCTACAATGAGCAGTACTTC. The chain joins TRBV12-3 or TRBV12-4 to TRBJ2-1; 7 bases align to TRBD2. The DNA matches TRBJ2-7 better at its end, which makes the J call doubtful. There are 14 residues in the CDR3.